A single sample gave rise to the 23 T cell receptor beta chains below, sequenced in a study of blood T cell repertoires in COVID-19. Generated by immunoSEQ multiplex PCR, the TCRdb table keeps only in-frame clones and is missing some. The sample includes 100,000 or so clones, around 85% of them seen just once. The sequenced material came from peripheral blood. These receptors all stem from a woman aged 70 to 79 with active or convalescent COVID-19.

This chain joins TRBV4-3 and TRBJ1-6, with a possible D match to TRBD1 (6 bases). V lost 3 bases, J lost 6 bases, and 15 bases lay in between. Per the germline V gene, CDR1 is LGHNA and CDR2 is YSLEER. The CDR3 extends over 16 amino acids. CDR3 protein: CASSHEEGGGNSPLHF. The CDR3 bases are TGCGCCAGCAGCCACGAGGAAGGGGGTGGTAATTCACCCCTCCACTTT.

The V call is TRBV4-1, the J call TRBJ2-5; 12 nucleotides agree with TRBD2. This CDR3 is 14 amino acids long. CDR1 and CDR2 from the germline V gene are MGHRA and YSYEKL. V lost 4 bases to trimming and J lost 4 bases; unmatched junction nucleotides: 1. This CDR3 is CASSLGLAGETQYF. The DNA of the CDR3 is TGCGCCAGCAGCCTGGGACTAGCGGGAGAGACCCAGTACTTC.

CDR3 protein: CASGTGGVGTEAFF. The CDR3 DNA is TGTGCCAGCGGGACAGGGGGAGTGGGCACTGAAGCTTTCTTT. This rearrangement joins TRBV28 to TRBJ1-1; 11 bases align to TRBD1. The V and J ends lost 8 bases and 4 bases, in that order; junction bases with no gene match: 6. Per germline, CDR1 MDHEN and CDR2 SYDVKM. The CDR3 has 14 amino acids.

The chain links TRBV5-6 to TRBJ1-1; 7 nucleotides agree with TRBD1. CDR3 length equals 13 residues. Germline V gives CDR1 SGHDT, CDR2 YYEEEE. J gave up 8 bases and V 4 bases, and 8 bases lay outside the gene matches. DNA for the CDR3: TGTGCCAGCAGCCCGGACAGGACACTGGAAGCTTTCTTT. Protein product: CASSPDRTLEAFF.

This clone was observed a single time. V gene TRBV3-1 (or the pseudogene TRBV3-2) combines with J gene TRBJ1-1, with a possible D match to TRBD1 (5 bases). V lost 0 bases and J 4 bases, leaving 6 bases between the germline ends. The CDR3 totals 13 residues. CDR1 LGHDT and CDR2 YNNKEL come from the germline V gene (reference sequence). CDR3 residues: CASSQEGVTEAFF. Here the CDR3 DNA reads TGTGCCAGCAGCCAAGAAGGGGTCACTGAAGCTTTCTTT.

This clone appeared a single time. This sequence joins TRBV25-1 and TRBJ2-7, with D maybe TRBD2 (6 bases). V was shortened by 6 bases and J by 3 bases, with 18 bases between the two germline ends. This CDR3 has 15 amino acids. Germline lookup yields CDR1 MGHDK and CDR2 SYGVNS. Written as DNA, the CDR3 is TGTGCCAGCAGCGATACCGGGACGGGAGTCTACGAGCAGTACTTC. Translation gives CASSDTGTGVYEQYF.

This sequence joins TRBV5-4 and TRBJ2-5; TRBD2 aligns across 10 bases. The junction had 8 bases not matched to a gene; V was cut back by 4 bases and J by 2 bases. The CDR3 extends over 16 amino acids. Germline values: CDR1 SGHNT, CDR2 YYREEE (reference sequence). CDR3 sequence: CASSRSASGGQETQYF. The DNA for the CDR3 is TGTGCCAGCAGCCGATCGGCTAGCGGGGGACAAGAGACCCAGTACTTC.

The V and J genes are TRBV9 and TRBJ2-3; 9 bases are shared with TRBD2. This CDR3 is 15 amino acids long. Germline V lookup: CDR1 SGDLS, CDR2 YYNGEE. J lost 6 bases, V lost 1 base, and 6 bases had no gene match. The CDR3 loop is CASSVISGRPDTQYF. The CDR3 nucleotides read TGTGCCAGCAGCGTAATTAGCGGGAGACCGGATACGCAGTATTTT.

V gene TRBV28 combines with J gene TRBJ1-4; 7 bases line up with TRBD1. Losses at the gene ends were 9 bases for V and 4 bases for J; bases not matched to a gene: 5. Looked up from germline, CDR1 is MDHEN and CDR2 is SYDVKM. The CDR3 covers 13 residues. The CDR3 loop reads CASQGVLNEKLFF. The DNA of the CDR3 is TGTGCCAGTCAGGGGGTCCTTAATGAAAAACTGTTTTTT.

This chain uses TRBV5-6 with TRBJ2-7; 8 nucleotides align to TRBD2. The CDR3 length is 14 residues. Germline CDR1 is SGHDT and CDR2 is YYEEEE. V lost 5 bases, J lost 0 bases, and 4 bases stayed unmatched. CDR3 bases: TGTGCCAGCAGTACTAGCGGAAGCTCCTACGAGCAGTACTTC. Its protein is CASSTSGSSYEQYF.

The chain uses TRBV5-8 and TRBJ1-4; TRBD1 matches at 7 bases. Trimming at V came to 4 bases and at J to 6 bases, leaving 9 bases not matched to a gene. The CDR3 runs to 15 residues. The germline V gene has CDR1 SGHTS and CDR2 YDEGEE. The CDR3 nucleotides are TGTGCCAGCAGCCAGGGACAGAGCATTGATGAAAAACTGTTTTTT. This encodes CASSQGQSIDEKLFF.

V usage is TRBV30 and J usage is TRBJ1-2, with 7 bases lining up with TRBD1. Germline V lookup: CDR1 GTSNPN, CDR2 SVGIG (reference sequence). V lost 4 bases, J lost 5 bases, and 10 bases stayed unmatched. The CDR3 is 14 amino acids. The DNA of the CDR3 is TGTGCCTGGATTCGTAGGGGGACAGTATATGGCTACACCTTC. Translated, it gives CAWIRRGTVYGYTF.

The V gene is TRBV28, the J gene TRBJ1-5, with D possibly being TRBD1 (6 bases). The length of the CDR3 is 15 residues. Between the trimmed V and J ends, which lost 4 bases and 5 bases, there was a span of 15 bases. CDR1 and CDR2 (germline): MDHEN, SYDVKM. Written as DNA, the CDR3 is TGTGCCAGCAGTTCCCCGTCTGGACAGCATCAGCCCCAGCATTTT. Translation: CASSSPSGQHQPQHF.

A few counts support this clone. V gene TRBV30 combines with J gene TRBJ1-3; D perhaps matches TRBD1 (6 bases). Germline lookup yields CDR1 GTSNPN and CDR2 SVGIG (reference sequence). This CDR3 is 13 amino acids long. V gave up 7 bases and J gave up 0 bases, with 10 bases separating them. CDR3 region: CASPGDSGNTIYF. The CDR3 DNA is TGTGCCTCACCAGGGGACTCTGGAAACACCATATATTTT.

The rearrangement links TRBV9 to TRBJ1-5; D ambiguous. Germline V CDR1 and CDR2: SGDLS, YYNGEE. The CDR3 has 13 residues. Trimming left V 0 bases short and J 7 bases short, with 8 bases between. CDR3 bases: TGTGCCAGCAGCGTAGCGGGAAACCAGCCCCAGCATTTT. Translating gives CASSVAGNQPQHF.

The chain uses TRBV28 and TRBJ1-5; weak D call: TRBD1 (6 bases). The CDR3 extends over 18 amino acids. Per the germline V gene, CDR1 is MDHEN and CDR2 is SYDVKM. Deletions cut 1 base from V and 2 bases from J, with 18 bases between. CDR3 protein: CASSLSLDRSGRNQPQHF. The CDR3 DNA is TGTGCCAGCAGTTTATCCCTAGACAGGTCAGGACGCAATCAGCCCCAGCATTTT.

The J gene is TRBJ2-5, the V gene TRBV19; 7 bases are shared with TRBD2. In germline, CDR1 is LNHDA, CDR2 SQIVND (reference sequence). Trimming at V came to 6 bases and at J to 2 bases, leaving 3 bases not matched to a gene. The CDR3 is 13 amino acids. CDR3 bases: TGTGCCAGTAGCACACTAGCGCAAGAGACCCAGTACTTC. This gives the protein CASSTLAQETQYF.

The chain carries TRBV5-1 and TRBJ2-7, with 7 bases lining up with TRBD1. The ends lost 4 bases at V and 1 base at J; junction bases unmatched: 8. Germline CDR1 SGHRS, CDR2 YFSETQ. This CDR3 has 15 amino acids. CDR3 DNA sequence: TGCGCCAGCAGCCACGGACAGGTCGAGTCCTACGAGCAGTACTTC. Translated: CASSHGQVESYEQYF.

J is TRBJ2-7 and V is TRBV27, with 12 bases identical to TRBD1. The length of the CDR3 is 15 residues. After removal of 4 bases from V and 2 bases from J, the junction contained 3 bases not matched to a gene. Germline V gene data show CDR1 as MNHEY and CDR2 as SMNVEV (reference sequence). The chain's CDR3 is CASSSGQGAPYEQYF. CDR3 bases: TGTGCCAGCAGTTCGGGACAGGGGGCCCCCTACGAGCAGTACTTC.

The chain joins TRBV6-2 or TRBV6-3 to TRBJ2-7; D is unclear. Trimming removed 5 bases from V and 0 bases from J, with 8 bases in between. Germline CDR1 and CDR2: MNHEY and SVGEGT. There are 13 residues in the CDR3. CDR3 residues: CASSRQASYEQYF. DNA for the CDR3: TGTGCCAGCAGTCGCCAGGCCTCCTACGAGCAGTACTTC.

This chain connects TRBV6-5 to TRBJ2-6; D is perhaps TRBD1 (5 bases). Germline lookup yields CDR1 MNHEY and CDR2 SVGAGI. The CDR3 is 15 residues long. V gave up 1 base and J gave up 1 base, with 5 bases separating them. This CDR3 is CASSYYRSGANVLTF. The CDR3 DNA reads TGTGCCAGCAGTTACTACAGGTCTGGGGCCAACGTCCTGACTTTC.

The chain combines TRBV6-2 or TRBV6-3 with TRBJ2-7, with TRBD2 matching over 8 bases. Germline V gene lookup returns CDR1 MNHEY and CDR2 SVGEGT. There are 14 residues in the CDR3. Trimming at V came to 3 bases and at J to 6 bases, leaving 7 bases not matched to a gene. This CDR3 reads CASSYKLAAAEQYF. The CDR3 DNA follows: TGTGCCAGCAGTTATAAACTAGCGGCTGCCGAGCAGTACTTC.

The V gene is TRBV11-1, the J gene TRBJ2-7; TRBD1 might be the D (7 bases). Germline V CDR1 and CDR2: SGHAT, FQDESV (reference sequence). V lost 5 bases and J 4 bases, leaving 18 bases between the germline ends. This CDR3 contains 15 residues. The CDR3 region has the DNA TGTGCCAGCAGCAAGCGACAGGGACTTGGGTACGAGCAGTACTTC. Residues: CASSKRQGLGYEQYF.